The T cell receptor beta chain described here comes from a study of T cells in tuberculosis (dated by TCRdb to 2016 to 2019). About the investigation overall: The study combined CD1B tetramers and high-throughput TCR immunosequencing to characterize T cells specific for the mycobacterial lipid antigen glucose monomycolate (GMM). In a South African clinical cohort, IGRA-negative adolescents, IGRA-positive adolescents with latent tuberculosis and adults with active tuberculosis were compared, with under 13 people in each group. General conclusions and limits of the study: Compared with IGRA-negative controls, TCR-alpha repertoires from active tuberculosis had smaller mean NN-distances to GMM-specific TCRs, which suggests clonal expansion of these TCRs. Smaller NN-distances were partly driven by shorter CDR3-alpha lengths in active tuberculosis patients, and statistical significance was not reached for the TCR-beta difference. Clinical samples were selected based on the availability of cryopreserved specimens, with adults included as active tuberculosis cases and adolescents included as controls. With the diverse GMM-specific repertoire as input, a classifier achieved 85% to 90% accuracy (AUROC about 0.9), whereas GEM motif frequencies as input gave roughly 70% accuracy.

V is pared back by 4 bases and J by 1 base, with 7 bases lying between the germline termini. Taken from cysteine to phenylalanine, the CDR3 has 12 residues. The retained sequence is limited to the CDR3, 36 bases, with the frame set at the first base. The CDR1 and CDR2 encoded by the germline V gene (reference sequence) are GTSNPN and SVGIG. At study entry, a tuberculin skin test and the QuantiFERON-TB GOLD In-Tube IGRA were used to screen adolescents for latent tuberculosis infection. Immunosequencing of unsorted cryopreserved PBMC covered, on average, around 96,000 T cells per clinical donor. Eleven high schools in the Worcester region of the Western Cape, South Africa, served as enrollment sites for adolescents aged 12 to 18 years. About 10 M. tuberculosis-infected adolescents and around ten uninfected adolescents were selected, with the two groups matched for age and sex. PBMC from adolescents were isolated by density centrifugation from freshly drawn heparinized blood and then cryopreserved.

TCR libraries were generated with the immunoSEQ multiplex PCR assay, using TCR-beta and/or TCR-alpha/delta assays for each sample. Amplified TCR libraries were sequenced on the Illumina high-throughput platform. Per the original workflow: Clustering and dimensionality reduction were performed using pairwise TCRdist distances among GMM-specific receptors from ex vivo sorted or in vitro expanded T cells. Each clinical repertoire was scored by mean NN-distance, the average TCRdist to the nearest 10% of tetramer-positive reference sequences. GEM TCR motif frequency was calculated as the fraction of unique TCRs that matched known GEM sequences in V/J usage and CDR3 length. Linear discriminant analysis with leave-one-out cross-validation, implemented in scikit-learn, was used to classify active tuberculosis. Imported from immuneACCESS, the table was reduced by TCRdb to in-frame sequences with V and J called. These copies leave out some clones; in studies compared against another copy, an unresolved V gene accounts for under half, and the cause of the remainder is not known. The V and J calls and the clone size are those of that table, but D and trimming were determined from the DNA. The sample table holds about 25,000 clones, of which 85% to 95% were seen once. The ten largest clones add up to roughly a sixth of the sample.

This clone has just a few counts. Its cognate antigen has yet to be identified. Base qualities are not at hand, and no much larger clone is one base apart. The sequenced sample was PBMCs. The sequence derives from a donor between 10 and 35 years old with latent tuberculosis or without tuberculosis infection. Some clones in this sample may be carry-over from other donors' samples. The receptor chain draws on TRBV30 and TRBJ1-1, with the D segment identity uncertain. The CDR3 region reads CAWKAGNTEAFF. The sequenced DNA is TGTGCCTGGAAAGCCGGGAACACTGAAGCTTTCTTT.